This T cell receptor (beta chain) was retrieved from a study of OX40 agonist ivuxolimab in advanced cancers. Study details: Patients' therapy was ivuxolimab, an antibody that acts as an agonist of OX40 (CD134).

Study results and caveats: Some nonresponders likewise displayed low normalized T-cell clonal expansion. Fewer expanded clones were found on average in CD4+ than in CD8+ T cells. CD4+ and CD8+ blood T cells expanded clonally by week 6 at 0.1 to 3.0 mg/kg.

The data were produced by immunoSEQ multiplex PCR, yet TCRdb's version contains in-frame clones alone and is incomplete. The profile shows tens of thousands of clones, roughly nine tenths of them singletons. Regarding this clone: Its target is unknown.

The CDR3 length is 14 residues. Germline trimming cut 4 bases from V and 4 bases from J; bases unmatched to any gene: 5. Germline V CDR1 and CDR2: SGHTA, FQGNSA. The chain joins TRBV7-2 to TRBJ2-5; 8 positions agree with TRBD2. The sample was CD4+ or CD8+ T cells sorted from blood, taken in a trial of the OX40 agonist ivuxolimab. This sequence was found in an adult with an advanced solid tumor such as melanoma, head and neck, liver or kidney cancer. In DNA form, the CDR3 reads TGTGCCAGCAGCTCCTCGAGCGGGGGAGAGACCCAGTACTTC. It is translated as CASSSSSGGETQYF.